This T cell receptor beta chain was recovered during a study of T cell repertoires in ileal Crohn's disease. General study points: High-frequency clones were more common in sorted CD8 than CD4 cells.

Time point noted: neoterminal ileum biopsy at postoperative endoscopy, about 6 months after surgery. This clone was seen a few times. What it binds is unknown. This CDR3 region has 14 residues. The assay was immunoSEQ multiplex PCR, and TCRdb's table has in-frame clones only and misses some. The table shows 2,500 to 3,500 clones, with roughly 90% occurring only once. This receptor was taken from an adult with Crohn's disease. What was sequenced was ileal tissue. The chain links TRBV21-1 to TRBJ1-4. TRBV21-1 is a documented pseudogene. CDR3 amino acids: CASSKGPENEKLFF. The CDR3 coding sequence is TGTGCCAGCAGCAAGGGTCCCGAGAATGAAAAACTGTTTTTT.